Listed below are T cell receptor beta chains from one sample, sequenced in a study of T cell changes during pregnancy in multiple sclerosis. Using immunoSEQ multiplex PCR, the repertoire was profiled, and TCRdb retains in-frame clones only, with some absent. Of tens of thousands of clones in the sample, around nine tenths were seen once. The sample in question was CD4+ T cells from peripheral blood mononuclear cells, obtained in the first trimester of pregnancy. The receptor set was obtained from a female donor in good health, enrolled as a control in a pregnancy study. CDR3s include the opening cysteine and the closing phenylalanine or tryptophan. A D gene is named only where the DNA matches it firmly. Clone size is shown for a subset of rows, as once, few, many or a class of expanded clone.

V gene	J gene	clone size	D gene	CDR3 protein	CDR3 DNA
TRBV11-2	TRBJ1-2	-	-	CASSGRHQDINYGYTF	TGTGCCAGCAGCGGCCGACACCAGGATATTAACTATGGCTACACCTTC
TRBV11-1	TRBJ1-1	-	-	CASSFVGRDTEAFF	TGTGCCAGCAGCTTTGTGGGGAGGGACACTGAAGCTTTCTTT
TRBV11-2	TRBJ2-2	once	-	CASSLLANTGELFF	TGTGCCAGCAGCTTACTAGCCAACACCGGGGAGCTGTTTTTT
TRBV7-9	TRBJ2-3	few	-	CASSPRGPDTQYF	TGTGCCAGCAGCCCTAGGGGCCCAGATACGCAGTATTTT
TRBV19	TRBJ2-7	once	TRBD1	CASNPGQGWTYEQYF	TGTGCCAGTAACCCGGGACAGGGTTGGACCTACGAGCAGTACTTC
TRBV4-2	TRBJ2-3	-	TRBD2	CASSQGASGGISTDTQYF	TGTGCCAGCAGCCAAGGGGCTAGCGGGGGGATTAGCACAGATACGCAGTATTTT
TRBV7-2	TRBJ2-5	-	TRBD1	CASSSDRASETQYF	TGTGCCAGCAGCTCGGACAGGGCCAGCGAGACCCAGTACTTC
TRBV18	TRBJ1-4	-	-	CASSSREVREKLFF	TGTGCCAGCTCGTCCAGGGAAGTCCGCGAAAAACTGTTTTTT
TRBV6-5	TRBJ2-7	-	-	CASSTGDRFGEQYF	TGTGCCAGCAGTACCGGCGACAGGTTTGGCGAGCAGTACTTC
TRBV30	TRBJ1-2	-	TRBD1	CAQTGGFGGYTF	TGTGCGCAGACAGGGGGCTTTGGCGGCTACACCTTC
TRBV4-3	TRBJ1-3	-	TRBD1	CASSQEGRGRQGSGNTIYF	TGCGCCAGCAGCCAAGAGGGGAGAGGCAGACAGGGTTCGGGAAACACCATATATTTT